The present T cell receptor (beta chain) was sequenced within a study of T cells in Graves' hyperthyroidism and ophthalmopathy. The diagnoses drew upon clinical symptoms, serum thyroxine and TRAb, thyroid ultrasound and orbital computed tomography. Amplification targeted TCR beta CDR3 regions from RNA transcripts. First-round RT-PCR with HTBI primers amplified the TCR CDR3 region. TCRdb passed the multiplex PCR reads through MiXCR, listing each CDR3 protein once. The sample includes about half a million distinct CDR3 sequences, approximately 25% of them seen just once. This clonotype was seen many times. What it recognizes is unknown. General study findings and limits: A model using 13 V-J features told ophthalmopathy apart from stable hyperthyroidism.

The sequenced sample was blood. The origin of this receptor is a woman aged 25 to 39 with Graves' ophthalmopathy.

CDR3 residues: CASSRTGEVNGYTF. Here the CDR3 DNA reads TGTGCCAGCAGCCGAACAGGGGAGGTTAATGGCTACACCTTC. V usage is TRBV28 and J usage is TRBJ1-2; TRBD1 aligns across 7 bases. The CDR3 spans 14 residues. V shed 6 bases, J shed 6 bases, and the junction held 10 bases outside the gene matches. CDR1 is MDHEN and CDR2 is SYDVKM in the germline V gene.